This TCR beta chain was captured by sequencing in a study of cytomegalovirus exposure and HLA in healthy donors. CDR3 length: 11 residues. The germline gives CDR1 MNHNS, CDR2 SASEGT. The primer mix had 60 Vbeta and 13 Jbeta primers. Generated by immunoSEQ multiplex PCR, the TCRdb table keeps only in-frame clones and is missing some. Of 130,000 or so clones listed, about 70% were seen once; the top ten hold approximately 2.5%. General study results and limits: Rarity characterized most TCR sequences, yet some public TCRs appeared in many donors.

This clone has only a few counts. No antigen is known for it. A junction boundary mismatches the germline segment, possibly from a read error. The TCR sequence derives from a middle-aged woman in good health and CMV-seronegative. The chain uses TRBV6-1 and TRBJ1-2, with D perhaps TRBD1 (6 bases). The sequenced material came from PBMCs. Here the CDR3 DNA reads TGTGCCAGCGGTGAAAGGGGGGGCTACACCTTC. It codes for CASGERGGYTF.